The 26 T cell receptor beta chains presented below share a single source sample, sequenced in a study of cytomegalovirus exposure and HLA in healthy donors. PCR amplification relied on 60 Vbeta primers (plus 13 Jbeta primers). The assay was immunoSEQ multiplex PCR, and TCRdb's table has in-frame clones only and misses some. The profile covers about 120,000 clones, with about four fifths appearing a single time and about 10% taken by the ten largest. The sample comprised PBMCs. Receptors were obtained from a male donor in good health and CMV-seropositive.

This chain links TRBV29-1 with TRBJ2-5; 10 nucleotides line up with TRBD1. The DNA end is a closer match to TRBJ2-7, so the J assignment may be wrong. This CDR3 contains 15 residues. The germline V gene encodes CDR1 SQVTM and CDR2 ANQGSEA. In nucleotides, the CDR3 is TGCAGCGTGCGCCTAGGGACAGGGGCCCCCTACGAGCAGTACTTC. This sequence encodes CSVRLGTGAPYEQYF.

This clone was observed once. The rearrangement uses TRBV18 and TRBJ2-1, with a weak D call TRBD1 (5 bases). Germline loops: CDR1 KGHSH, CDR2 LQKENI. Trimming pared 5 bases from V and 6 bases from J, leaving 8 bases between. The CDR3 spans 12 residues. The CDR3 DNA is TGTGCCAGCTCATTGGACATCAATGAGCAGTTCTTC. This translates into CASSLDINEQFF.

V gene TRBV2 combines with J gene TRBJ2-7; tentatively, D is TRBD1 (6 bases). The CDR3 runs to 12 residues. Germline CDR1 SNHLY, CDR2 FYNNEI. V was clipped by 11 bases and J by 5 bases, with 16 bases between them. CDR3 in DNA: TGTGCCGTACAGGGTGGTAGGGACGAGCAGTACTTC. Residues: CAVQGGRDEQYF.

V gene TRBV5-4 combines with J gene TRBJ1-1, with D maybe TRBD1 (6 bases). The ends were cut back, 2 bases at V and 8 bases at J, with 16 bases in the middle. This CDR3 is built from 14 residues. Germline-derived CDR1 and CDR2 are SGHNT and YYREEE (reference sequence). CDR3 loop: CASSFASTGGEAFF. The CDR3 region has the DNA TGTGCCAGCAGCTTCGCCTCGACAGGAGGAGAAGCTTTCTTT.

The chain joins TRBV6-1 to TRBJ1-3; 7 bases map to TRBD1. This CDR3 is 15 amino acids long. Germline CDR1 and CDR2: MNHNS and SASEGT. V lost 4 bases to trimming and J lost 4 bases; unmatched junction nucleotides: 7. CDR3 region: CASSVGTDMGNTIYF. The CDR3 DNA sequence: TGTGCCAGCAGTGTCGGGACAGATATGGGAAACACCATATATTTT.

The gene calls are TRBV2 and TRBJ1-1; tentative D call: TRBD1 (5 bases). The CDR3 sequence is 13 residues long. From germline, CDR1 is SNHLY and CDR2 FYNNEI. Trimming removed 6 bases from V and 5 bases from J, with 13 bases in between. The CDR3 reads CASRGLVGTEAFF. The CDR3 DNA sequence: TGTGCCAGCAGGGGACTGGTGGGGACTGAAGCTTTCTTT.

The chain has TRBV19 and TRBJ1-3, with D hard to call. The germline V and J ends were trimmed by 1 base and 0 bases, with 13 bases remaining between them. The CDR3 spans 17 residues. From germline, CDR1 is LNHDA and CDR2 SQIVND (reference sequence). In DNA form, the CDR3 reads TGTGCCAGTAGTATAGCTTGGGAGCAGATCTCTGGAAACACCATATATTTT. Its translation is CASSIAWEQISGNTIYF.

This clone was seen more than once but under ten times. The chain recombines TRBV9 with TRBJ2-1; 8 nucleotides agree with TRBD1. Losses at the gene ends were 3 bases for V and 5 bases for J; bases not matched to a gene: 10. CDR3 length: 16 residues. The germline CDR1 and CDR2 sequences are SGDLS and YYNGEE. As DNA, the CDR3 is TGTGCCAGCAGCGCACGGACAGGGCCTTATGACAATGAGCAGTTCTTC. Protein sequence: CASSARTGPYDNEQFF. The entire variable domain, with the rest obtained from reference TRBV9 and TRBJ2-1, is as follows: DSGVTQTPKHLITATGQRVTLRCSPRSGDLSVYWYQQSLDQGLQFLIQYYNGEERAKGNILERFSAQQFPDLHSELNLSSLELGDSALYFCASSARTGPYDNEQFFGPGTRLTVL.

V usage is TRBV10-3 and J usage is TRBJ2-3, with 8 bases fitting TRBD1. With 10 bases clipped from V and 0 bases from J, the junction kept 6 bases outside the gene matches. The CDR3 has 14 amino acids. CDR1 and CDR2 (germline): ENHRY, SYGVKD. The CDR3 spells CATRTGPSTDTQYF. For the CDR3, the DNA is TGTGCCACTAGGACAGGGCCTAGCACAGATACGCAGTATTTT.

This chain joins TRBV13 and TRBJ2-5; possibly TRBD1 for D (6 bases). The end of the DNA is better explained by TRBJ2-7, so the J call may be wrong. The germline CDR1 and CDR2 sequences are PRHDT and FYEKMQ (reference sequence). The CDR3 runs 14 residues. CDR3 coding DNA: TGTGCCAGCAGCTTAGGGACAGGACCCTACGAGCAGTACTTC. Its protein product is CASSLGTGPYEQYF.

The CDR3 nucleotides are TGTGCCAGCAGTCGGGGAGTGATCTCCTACGAGCAGTACTTC. Its protein product is CASSRGVISYEQYF. V gene TRBV6-5 combines with J gene TRBJ2-5, with D possibly matching TRBD2 (5 bases). The DNA end favors TRBJ2-7, so the J call may be wrong. The CDR3 spans 14 residues. CDR1 is MNHEY, CDR2 SVGAGI, per germline.

The chain recombines TRBV29-1 with TRBJ2-5; possibly TRBD2 for D (6 bases). The J call could be wrong; TRBJ2-7 is a better fit for the DNA end. Germline CDR1 and CDR2: SQVTM and ANQGSEA. The CDR3 length is 11 residues. The CDR3 bases are TGCAGCGTTGGGAGGGCCGGCGAGCAGTACTTC. Translated, it gives CSVGRAGEQYF.

This clone turned up a few times. This chain joins TRBV6-1 and TRBJ2-7; 8 bases match TRBD2. This CDR3 has 15 residues. The junction had 15 bases not matched to a gene; V was cut back by 5 bases and J by 9 bases. Per germline, CDR1 MNHNS and CDR2 SASEGT. The CDR3 here is CASSPRGSGNILQYF. In nucleotides, the CDR3 is TGTGCCAGCAGTCCTCGGGGTAGCGGGAATATATTGCAGTACTTC.

This clone has only a few counts. In nucleotides, the CDR3 is TGCGCCAGCAGCCAATTCTCCAATGAGCAGTTCTTC. Amino acids: CASSQFSNEQFF. The chain joins TRBV4-1 to TRBJ2-1, with no clear D. V lost 2 bases and J 6 bases, leaving 5 bases between the germline ends. The CDR3 runs to 12 residues. Germline V gene data show CDR1 as MGHRA and CDR2 as YSYEKL.

The rearrangement uses TRBV30 and TRBJ2-1; 10 bases map to TRBD2. The ends lost 8 bases at V and 4 bases at J; junction bases unmatched: 5. Per the germline V gene, CDR1 is GTSNPN and CDR2 is SVGIG (reference sequence). The length of the CDR3 is 13 residues. CDR3 protein: CARLTSGYNEQFF. The DNA for the CDR3 is TGTGCCCGGTTGACTAGCGGGTACAATGAGCAGTTCTTC.

This sequence joins TRBV21-1 and TRBJ1-5. TRBV21-1 is deemed a pseudogene. This CDR3 is built from 10 residues. CDR3 DNA sequence: TGTGTGGGAGCTGGTCAGCCCCAGCATTTT. Amino acids: CVGAGQPQHF.

As to this clone: A junction end diverges from the germline sequence, so it may reflect a read error. The sample contains more than one DNA sequence encoding this CDR3. The chain couples TRBV15 to TRBJ2-1; 10 bases match TRBD2. Per the germline V gene, CDR1 is LNHNV and CDR2 is YYDKDF (reference sequence). The CDR3 has 19 residues. CDR3 residues: CATSRDIAAGGRSYNEQFF. The CDR3 region has the DNA TGTGCCACCAGCAGAGATATAGCAGCGGGAGGGCGATCCTATAATGAGCAGTTCTTC.

The chain joins TRBV7-9 to TRBJ2-7; no clear D. The CDR3 covers 13 residues. Deletions cut 0 bases from V and 3 bases from J, with 6 bases between. Germline lookup yields CDR1 SEHNR and CDR2 FQNEAQ (reference sequence). The CDR3 sequence is CASSLAASYEQYF. The CDR3 DNA reads TGTGCCAGCAGCTTAGCGGCCAGCTACGAGCAGTACTTC.

This chain joins TRBV11-2 and TRBJ1-5, with D uncertain. From germline, CDR1 is SGHAT and CDR2 FQNNGV. V lost 1 base and J lost 0, with 4 bases in between. This CDR3 is 14 amino acids long. The CDR3 protein is CASSLGYSNQPQHF. DNA of the CDR3: TGTGCCAGCAGCTTAGGCTATAGCAATCAGCCCCAGCATTTT. Full variable domain (remainder filled in from reference TRBV11-2 and TRBJ1-5): EAGVAQSPRYKIIEKRQSVAFWCNPISGHATLYWYQQILGQGPKLLIQFQNNGVVDDSQLPKDRFSAERLKGVDSTLKIQPAKLEDSAVYLCASSLGYSNQPQHFGDGTRLSIL.

This chain connects TRBV7-2 to TRBJ2-5, with unresolved D. This CDR3 is built from 12 residues. Trimming removed 2 bases at V and 5 bases at J, with 6 bases between. The germline V gene has CDR1 SGHTA and CDR2 FQGNSA. CDR3 nucleotide sequence: TGTGCCAGCAGCTTATTCGGGGAGACCCAGTACTTC. This gives the protein CASSLFGETQYF.

The J gene is TRBJ2-7, the V gene TRBV7-9, with TRBD2 matching 11 bases. There are 17 residues in the CDR3. V lost 1 base and J lost 6; bases outside the gene matches: 11. Looked up from germline, CDR1 is SEHNR and CDR2 is FQNEAQ (reference sequence). In DNA, the CDR3 is TGTGCCAGCAGCTTAGGGCCCCTACTAGCGGGAGATTCCGAGCAGTACTTC. Its translation: CASSLGPLLAGDSEQYF.

This clone was observed a few times. This chain joins TRBV13 and TRBJ1-3; D unresolved. Germline V gene sequence: CDR1 PRHDT, CDR2 FYEKMQ (reference sequence). V was cut by 6 bases and J by 2 bases, with 11 bases left in between. CDR3 length: 14 residues. The DNA for the CDR3 is TGTGCCAGCAGAGACGGGGAAGCTGGAAACACCATATATTTT. Residues: CASRDGEAGNTIYF.

V usage is TRBV27 and J usage is TRBJ2-2; 8 positions match TRBD1. V gave up 6 bases and J gave up 6 bases; unmatched junction bases: 3. This CDR3 is 13 amino acids long. The germline V gene encodes CDR1 MNHEY and CDR2 SMNVEV (reference sequence). The CDR3 region has the DNA TGTGCCAGCAGCTTACAGGGGGCCGGGGAGCTGTTTTTT. Protein product: CASSLQGAGELFF.

The chain recombines TRBV7-8 with TRBJ2-7; 8 nucleotides agree with TRBD1. The V segment lost 5 bases and the J segment 1 base; nucleotides outside the gene matches: 7. Germline V gene sequence: CDR1 SGHVS, CDR2 FQNEAQ. The CDR3 covers 15 residues. The CDR3 here is CASSVRTGNSYEQYF. The CDR3, as DNA: TGTGCCAGCAGCGTACGGACAGGGAATTCCTACGAGCAGTACTTC. The full variable domain, completed using reference TRBV7-8 and TRBJ2-7, is GAGVSQSPRYKVAKRGQDVALRCDPISGHVSLFWYQQALGQGPEFLTYFQNEAQLDKSGLPSDRFFAERPEGSVSTLKIQRTQQEDSAVYLCASSVRTGNSYEQYFGPGTRLTVT.

This chain uses TRBV11-3 with TRBJ2-2, with a weak D call TRBD2 (5 bases). CDR3 size: 13 residues. V lost 5 bases and J lost 6, with 10 bases in between. From germline, CDR1 is SGHNT and CDR2 YENEEA. In DNA form, the CDR3 reads TGTGCCAGCAGCCCCCTGAGGGCCGGGGAGCTGTTTTTT. This encodes CASSPLRAGELFF.

Details on this clone: One end of the junction fails to match germline, which may point to a read error. The rearrangement links TRBV7-2 to TRBJ2-3, with D possibly being TRBD2 (5 bases). Germline loops: CDR1 SGHTA, CDR2 FQGNSA. CDR3 size: 14 residues. Here the CDR3 reads CATSAAGQADTQYF. The CDR3 DNA is TGTGCCACCAGCGCGGCGGGCCAAGCAGATACGCAGTATTTT.